These T cell receptor beta chains were read from a single sample in a study of cytomegalovirus exposure and HLA in healthy donors. Data came from immunoSEQ multiplex PCR; TCRdb stores just in-frame clones and leaves some out. The sample comprises around 190,000 clones, around nine tenths of which are singletons, and approximately 1.7% rests with the top ten. The sequenced material came from PBMCs. These receptors came from a woman aged 18-29 years in good health and CMV-seronegative. Each CDR3 is given with its conserved first and last residue. A D gene is named only where the DNA matches it firmly. Some rows mark clone size as missing; the rest say once, few, many or name a class of expanded clone.

d_gene	v_gene	abundance	j_gene	CDR3aa	CDR3nt
NA	TRBV11-3	once	TRBJ2-7	CASSPGGSGYEQYF	TGTGCCAGCAGCCCAGGGGGGTCAGGGTACGAGCAGTACTTC
TRBD2	TRBV30	NA	TRBJ2-3	CAWSTGLAGSDTQYF	TGTGCCTGGAGTACAGGACTAGCGGGTTCAGATACGCAGTATTTT
TRBD1	TRBV5-4	once	TRBJ2-7	CASSSGQGSYEQYF	TGTGCCAGCAGCTCGGGACAGGGCTCCTACGAGCAGTACTTC
NA	TRBV9	NA	TRBJ1-1	CASSVAGHLNTEAFF	TGTGCCAGCAGCGTAGCAGGGCACCTGAACACTGAAGCTTTCTTT
TRBD1	TRBV11-2	few	TRBJ1-6	CASSPGQGFRNSPLHF	TGTGCCAGCAGCCCGGGACAGGGGTTCCGGAATTCACCCCTCCACTTT
NA	TRBV7-9	few	TRBJ2-3	CASSAWRRSADTQYF	TGTGCCAGCAGCGCCTGGAGGAGGAGTGCAGATACGCAGTATTTT
NA	TRBV30	NA	TRBJ2-1	CAWSVGTGSGGHNEQFF	TGTGCCTGGAGTGTAGGTACGGGGTCAGGCGGCCACAATGAGCAGTTCTTC
TRBD1	TRBV5-1	NA	TRBJ2-7	CASSSAPGTVYEQYF	TGCGCCAGCAGTTCAGCTCCCGGGACAGTCTACGAGCAGTACTTC
TRBD1	TRBV30	NA	TRBJ1-4	CAWRGTVTNEKLFF	TGTGCCTGGAGGGGGACAGTAACAAATGAAAAACTGTTTTTT
NA	TRBV7-9	NA	TRBJ1-2	CASSPTGTQGYTF	TGTGCCAGCAGCCCTACAGGGACGCAGGGCTACACCTTC
NA	TRBV4-1	once	TRBJ2-7	CASSKGDQNYEQYF	TGCGCCAGCAGTAAGGGGGACCAAAATTACGAGCAGTACTTC
NA	TRBV28	NA	TRBJ1-1	CASSPAGTLNTEAFF	TGTGCCAGCAGTCCAGCCGGGACACTGAACACTGAAGCTTTCTTT
TRBD1	TRBV19	NA	TRBJ1-2	CASSPGQGLGGYTF	TGTGCCAGTAGCCCGGGACAGGGTTTGGGAGGCTACACCTTC
NA	TRBV21-1	NA	TRBJ1-1	CASSRQGARCTEAFF	TGTGCCAGCAGCAGACAGGGGGCGCGTTGCACTGAAGCTTTCTTT
NA	TRBV11-2	NA	TRBJ1-4	CASSLVGVGEKLFF	TGTGCCAGCAGCTTAGTAGGGGTGGGGGAAAAACTGTTTTTT
TRBD1	TRBV7-9	NA	TRBJ1-1	CASSRTGGRLISEAFF	TGTGCCAGCAGCCGGACAGGGGGTCGTTTGATCTCTGAAGCTTTCTTT
NA	TRBV7-8	NA	TRBJ2-7	CASSPLEGGASYEQYF	TGTGCCAGCAGCCCGCTGGAAGGAGGAGCCAGCTACGAGCAGTACTTC
NA	TRBV7-2	NA	TRBJ2-7	CASSFRGSSSYEQYF	TGTGCCAGCAGCTTTCGCGGCTCGAGCTCCTACGAGCAGTACTTC
TRBD2	TRBV2	NA	TRBJ2-3	CASSDRWTRGRTSGTRDTDTQYF	TGTGCCAGCAGTGATCGATGGACCAGGGGGCGGACTAGCGGGACCCGGGACACAGATACGCAGTATTTT
NA	TRBV5-3	NA	TRBJ1-6	CARSCPGGYNSPLHF	TGTGCCAGAAGCTGTCCGGGGGGCTATAATTCACCCCTCCACTTT
TRBD2	TRBV14	NA	TRBJ2-5	CASNPSGRWQETQYF	TGTGCCAGCAACCCTAGCGGGAGGTGGCAAGAGACCCAGTACTTC
TRBD1	TRBV6-1	NA	TRBJ1-6	CASSATGYNSPLHF	TGTGCCAGCAGTGCGACAGGGTACAATTCACCCCTCCACTTT
NA	TRBV18	NA	TRBJ1-2	CASSGKGYGYTF	TGTGCCAGCTCCGGGAAAGGCTATGGCTACACCTTC
TRBD1	TRBV30	NA	TRBJ2-7	CAWSGDRGANEQYF	TGTGCCTGGAGTGGGGACAGGGGGGCCAACGAGCAGTACTTC
NA	TRBV19	NA	TRBJ2-7	CASVRSPYEQYF	TGTGCCAGTGTAAGGAGCCCCTACGAGCAGTACTTC
TRBD2	TRBV5-1	NA	TRBJ2-1	CASSLPAGGFYNEQFF	TGCGCCAGCAGCTTGCCAGCGGGGGGATTCTACAATGAGCAGTTCTTC
TRBD1	TRBV19	many	TRBJ1-5	CASTPGQEVTQPQHF	TGTGCCAGTACCCCCGGACAGGAAGTTACTCAGCCCCAGCATTTT
NA	TRBV2	few	TRBJ1-2	CASRRSDFNYGYTF	TGTGCCAGCAGACGATCAGACTTTAACTATGGCTACACCTTC
NA	TRBV29-1	NA	TRBJ2-5	CSVESAGETQYF	TGCAGCGTTGAATCTGCAGGGGAGACCCAGTACTTC
NA	TRBV2	NA	TRBJ2-7	CASSDDGGEQYF	TGTGCCAGCAGCGATGACGGGGGCGAGCAGTACTTC
NA	TRBV2	NA	TRBJ2-7	CASSDRRGGGYEQYF	TGTGCCAGCAGTGACAGGAGGGGAGGGGGCTACGAGCAGTACTTC
TRBD1	TRBV5-1	once	TRBJ2-5	CASSSRGQATLGTQYF	TGCGCCAGCAGCTCCCGAGGACAGGCGACGTTAGGGACCCAGTACTTC
TRBD1	TRBV4-1	NA	TRBJ2-5	CASSQGGTGIQETQYF	TGCGCCAGCAGCCAAGGGGGGACAGGGATTCAAGAGACCCAGTACTTC
TRBD1	TRBV11-3	NA	TRBJ2-7	CASSLETGLPYEQYF	TGTGCCAGCAGCTTAGAGACAGGGCTCCCCTACGAGCAGTACTTC
NA	TRBV5-1	NA	TRBJ2-7	CASSPGPSSYEQYF	TGCGCCAGCAGCCCAGGGCCCAGCTCCTACGAGCAGTACTTC
NA	TRBV5-1	NA	TRBJ2-2	CASSLARANTGELFF	TGCGCCAGCAGCTTGGCCAGGGCGAACACCGGGGAGCTGTTTTTT
TRBD2	TRBV7-9	NA	TRBJ2-3	CASSFGLAGATDTQYF	TGTGCCAGCAGCTTTGGACTAGCGGGAGCCACAGATACGCAGTATTTT
NA	TRBV30	NA	TRBJ2-5	CAWSVSGYQETQYF	TGTGCCTGGAGTGTATCGGGGTACCAAGAGACCCAGTACTTC
NA	TRBV15	NA	TRBJ1-1	CATSRDALNTEAFF	TGTGCCACCAGCAGAGACGCGTTGAACACTGAAGCTTTCTTT